This T cell receptor beta chain emerged from a study of OX40 agonist ivuxolimab in advanced cancers. As for the study more broadly: The costimulatory receptor OX40 (CD134) was targeted by ivuxolimab, a fully human IgG2 agonistic monoclonal antibody. Intravenous ivuxolimab was administered to patients every 2 weeks at six dose levels: 0.01, 0.1, 0.3, 1.5, 3 and 10 mg/kg. Among the roughly 50 dose-escalation patients, roughly 20 had hepatocellular carcinoma, about 15 melanoma, 9 renal cell carcinoma and 9 head and neck cancer. The dose-escalation cohort was 82.7% male with a mean age of approximately 60 years, ranging from 23 to 79. Patients were allowed to have had prior anti-PD-1, anti-PD-L1 or anti-CTLA-4 therapy, and approximately 37% of the dose-escalation patients had been treated with checkpoint inhibitors. Partial responses occurred in three dose-escalation patients, of whom one had hepatocellular carcinoma and two had cutaneous melanoma. The point of sequencing TCRbeta in the periphery was to test whether ivuxolimab changed TCR sequence diversity and drove clonal T-cell expansion. The paper reports the monotherapy dose-escalation portion (N of about 54 patients) of the phase I ivuxolimab trial.

To sequence the TCRbeta CDR3 region, genomic DNA was isolated from the sorted cells. The immunoSEQ Assay was used to sequence the TCRbeta CDR3 regions. TCRdb retrieved this table from immuneACCESS and kept in-frame rearrangements only. Not all clones are present; in checked studies, unresolved V genes account for under half, and no reason is known for the remainder. The sample records about 70,000 clones, roughly 86% of which are singletons. The ten largest make up approximately 2% of the sample. Patients with a history of autoimmune disease or receiving systemic immunosuppression were excluded from the trial. Peripheral blood for TCR sequencing was drawn from every dose cohort at baseline, at cycle 4 day 1 and at cycle 7 day 1. The samples were drawn from a first-in-human, open-label, multicenter phase I dose-escalation trial of ivuxolimab. Adults with locally advanced or metastatic melanoma, renal cell carcinoma, hepatocellular carcinoma or head and neck squamous cell carcinoma were enrolled in the trial. Before TCR sequencing, CD4+ T cells and CD8+ T cells from peripheral blood were sorted into separate populations.

Overall study outcomes, separate from this receptor: Partial responders in the 0.1-3.0 mg/kg groups had among the lowest normalized peripheral clonal expansion, especially among CD8+ T cells. After ivuxolimab, more expanded clones were found on average in CD8+ T cells than in CD4+ T cells. Which antigens the clonally expanded peripheral T cells were specific for was not determined. Low levels of normalized T-cell clonal expansion were also seen in some nonresponding patients. At doses from 0.1 to 3.0 mg/kg, clonal expansion was seen in both CD4+ and CD8+ blood T cells between baseline and week 6.

On this clone: Its antigen has not been determined. No quality values exist for individual bases; no much larger clone is one base distant.

Reading the germline V gene (reference sequence) gives CDR1 MNHEY and CDR2 SMNVEV. The CDR3 contains 17 residues, cysteine and phenylalanine counted. Only the CDR3 portion is preserved as DNA: 51 bases, with reading frame beginning at the first base. V and J are trimmed by 5 bases and 7 bases, and the gene matches miss 16 bases of the junction. The material was CD4+ or CD8+ T cells sorted from blood, obtained in a trial of the OX40 agonist ivuxolimab. The sequence derives from an adult with an advanced solid tumor such as melanoma, head and neck, liver or kidney cancer. The chain joins TRBV27 to TRBJ1-4, and 7 junctional nucleotides match TRBD1. The CDR3 has the sequence CASSSSRTGALREKLFF. Read as DNA, the sequence is TGTGCCAGCAGTAGTAGTCGGACAGGAGCTCTTCGTGAAAAACTGTTTTTT.